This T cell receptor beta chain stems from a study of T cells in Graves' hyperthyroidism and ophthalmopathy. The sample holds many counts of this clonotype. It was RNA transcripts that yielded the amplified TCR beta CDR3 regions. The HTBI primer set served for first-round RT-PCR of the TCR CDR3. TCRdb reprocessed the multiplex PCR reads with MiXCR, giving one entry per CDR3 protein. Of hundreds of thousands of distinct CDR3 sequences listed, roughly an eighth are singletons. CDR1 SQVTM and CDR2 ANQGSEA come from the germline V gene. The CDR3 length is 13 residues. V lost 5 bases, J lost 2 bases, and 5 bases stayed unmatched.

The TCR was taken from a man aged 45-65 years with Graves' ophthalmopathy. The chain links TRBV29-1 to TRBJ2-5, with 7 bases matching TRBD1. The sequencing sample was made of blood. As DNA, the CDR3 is TGCAGCGTTCGAGACAGGGTTCAAGAGACCCAGTACTTC. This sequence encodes CSVRDRVQETQYF.